The clone carrying this T cell receptor beta chain was counted between two and nine times. As yet, its antigen is unknown. The sample belongs to a study of blood T cells in healthy people across ages. Points from the study as a whole: Samples with more naive T cells showed higher observed beta diversity.

The CDR3 length is 15 residues. Germline assignment: CDR1 SGHTA and CDR2 FQGTGA. The ends were cut back, 2 bases at V and 2 bases at J, with 12 bases in the middle. Ranging in age from about 6 to 95, the donors were healthy Caucasian individuals from Russia. Using a J-beta primer mix together with a sample-barcoded 5' primer, a second PCR was run for about 7 to 12 cycles. A template-switch adaptor with 12 random nucleotides tagged each cDNA molecule. TCRdb used MiXCR to reprocess the 5' RACE reads, holding one entry per CDR3 protein. The sample carries approximately 1.5 million distinct CDR3 sequences, around 36% recorded once.

The chain links TRBV7-3 to TRBJ2-5, with D unresolved. This receptor was obtained from a woman aged 30 to 39 in good health. Sequenced: blood. The CDR3 loop reads CASSLSGTPQETQYF. CDR3 in DNA: TGTGCCAGCAGCTTATCCGGAACGCCTCAAGAGACCCAGTACTTC.